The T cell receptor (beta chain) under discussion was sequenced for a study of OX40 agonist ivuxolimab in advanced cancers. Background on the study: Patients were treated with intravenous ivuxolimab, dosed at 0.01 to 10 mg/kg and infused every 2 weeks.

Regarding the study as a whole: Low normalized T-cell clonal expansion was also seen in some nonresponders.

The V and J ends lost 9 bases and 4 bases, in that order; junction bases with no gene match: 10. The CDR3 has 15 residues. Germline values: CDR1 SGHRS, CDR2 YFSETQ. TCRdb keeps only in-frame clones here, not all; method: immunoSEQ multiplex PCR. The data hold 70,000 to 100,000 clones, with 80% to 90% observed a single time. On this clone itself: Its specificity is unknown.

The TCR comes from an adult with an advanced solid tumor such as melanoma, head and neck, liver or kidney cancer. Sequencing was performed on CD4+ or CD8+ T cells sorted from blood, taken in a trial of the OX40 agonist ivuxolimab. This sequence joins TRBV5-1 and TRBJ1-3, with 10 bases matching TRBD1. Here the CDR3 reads CATAPGTGDGNTIYF. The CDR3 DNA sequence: TGCGCCACCGCGCCTGGGACAGGGGACGGAAACACCATATATTTT.